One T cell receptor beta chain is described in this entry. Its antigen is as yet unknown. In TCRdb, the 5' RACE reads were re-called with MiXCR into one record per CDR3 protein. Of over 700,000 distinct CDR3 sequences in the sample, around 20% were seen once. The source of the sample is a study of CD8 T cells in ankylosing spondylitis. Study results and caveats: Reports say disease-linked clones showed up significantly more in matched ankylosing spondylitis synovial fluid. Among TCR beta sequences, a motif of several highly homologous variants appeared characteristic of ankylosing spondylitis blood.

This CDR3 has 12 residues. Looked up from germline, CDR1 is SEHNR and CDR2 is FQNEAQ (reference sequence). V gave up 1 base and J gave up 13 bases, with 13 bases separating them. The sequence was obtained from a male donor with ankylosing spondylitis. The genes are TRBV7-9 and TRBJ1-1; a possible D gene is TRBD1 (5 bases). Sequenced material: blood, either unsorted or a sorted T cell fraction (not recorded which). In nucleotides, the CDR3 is TGTGCCAGCAGCTTAGAGACCAGGGTAGTTTTCTTT. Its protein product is CASSLETRVVFF.